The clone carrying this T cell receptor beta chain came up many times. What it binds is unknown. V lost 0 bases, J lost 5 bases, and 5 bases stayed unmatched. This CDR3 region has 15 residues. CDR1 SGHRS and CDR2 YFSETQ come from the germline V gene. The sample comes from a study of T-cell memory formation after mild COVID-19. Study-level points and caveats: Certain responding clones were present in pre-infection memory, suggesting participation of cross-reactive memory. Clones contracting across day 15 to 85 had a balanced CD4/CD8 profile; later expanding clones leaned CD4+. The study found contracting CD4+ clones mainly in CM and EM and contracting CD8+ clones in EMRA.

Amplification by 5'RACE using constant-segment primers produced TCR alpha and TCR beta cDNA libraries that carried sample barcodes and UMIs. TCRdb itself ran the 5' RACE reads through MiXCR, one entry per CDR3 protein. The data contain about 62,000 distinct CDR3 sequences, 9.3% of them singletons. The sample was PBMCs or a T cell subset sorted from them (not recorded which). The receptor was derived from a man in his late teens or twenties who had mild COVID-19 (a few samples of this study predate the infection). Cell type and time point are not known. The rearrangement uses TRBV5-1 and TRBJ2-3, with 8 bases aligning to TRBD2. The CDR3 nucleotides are TGCGCCAGCAGCTTGGGGCAGCGGGGGAAAGATACGCAGTATTTT. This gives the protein CASSLGQRGKDTQYF.